The rows below give T cell receptor beta chains drawn from one sample of a study of blood T cell repertoires in COVID-19. The repertoire was sequenced with immunoSEQ multiplex PCR; TCRdb's copy has only in-frame clones and lacks some. The data contain under 35,000 clones, around 87% of them singletons. The specimen sequenced was peripheral blood. The receptors come from a human donor in a cohort sampled during active COVID-19. The conserved cysteine and the conserved F or W are not part of the CDR3 here.

v_gene,CDR3aa
TRBV5-6,ASSPRAGVGNTIY
TRBV6-5,ASRKNRVAF
TRBV25-1,ASRGPGETQY
TRBV23-1,ASSQSQGIPTDTQY
TRBV29-1,SVEASGVGYQETQY
TRBV5-6,ASSLDRARDYEETQY
TRBV4-1,ASSEGTVNIQY
TRBV5-1,ASSATGAGTEAF
TRBV10-3,AISAGDGEKLF
TRBV9,ASSVVGAGGTDTQY
TRBV5-1,ASSLELAPSNTDTQY
TRBV27,ASSLPSGGFTDTQY
TRBV5-1,ASSLTGTGDSPLH